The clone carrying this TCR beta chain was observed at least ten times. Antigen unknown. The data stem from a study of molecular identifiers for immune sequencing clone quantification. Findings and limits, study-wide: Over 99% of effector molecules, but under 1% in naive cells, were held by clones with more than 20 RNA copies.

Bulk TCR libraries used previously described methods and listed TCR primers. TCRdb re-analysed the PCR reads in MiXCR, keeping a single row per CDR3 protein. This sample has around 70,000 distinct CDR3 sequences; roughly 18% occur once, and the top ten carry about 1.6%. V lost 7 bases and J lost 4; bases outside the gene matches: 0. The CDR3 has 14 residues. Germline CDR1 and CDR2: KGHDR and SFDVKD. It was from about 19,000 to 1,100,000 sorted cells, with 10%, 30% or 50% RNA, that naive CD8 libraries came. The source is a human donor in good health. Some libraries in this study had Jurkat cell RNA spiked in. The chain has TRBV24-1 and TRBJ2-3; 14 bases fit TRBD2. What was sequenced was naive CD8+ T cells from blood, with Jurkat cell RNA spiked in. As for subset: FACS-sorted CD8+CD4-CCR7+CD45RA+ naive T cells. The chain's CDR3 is CATRGLAGADTQYF. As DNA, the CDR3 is TGTGCCACCAGGGGACTAGCGGGAGCAGATACGCAGTATTTT.